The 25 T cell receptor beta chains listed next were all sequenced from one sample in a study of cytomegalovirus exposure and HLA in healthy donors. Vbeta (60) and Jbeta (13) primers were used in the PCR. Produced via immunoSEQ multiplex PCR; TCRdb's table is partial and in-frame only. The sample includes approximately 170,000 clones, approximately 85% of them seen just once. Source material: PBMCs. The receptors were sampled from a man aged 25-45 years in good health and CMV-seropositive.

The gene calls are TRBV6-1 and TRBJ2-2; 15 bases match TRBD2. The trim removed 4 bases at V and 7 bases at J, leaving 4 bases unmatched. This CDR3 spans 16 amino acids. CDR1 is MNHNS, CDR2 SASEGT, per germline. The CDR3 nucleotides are TGTGCCAGCAGTGCGGGACTAGCGGGAGGAGGCGGGGAGCTGTTTTTT. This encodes CASSAGLAGGGGELFF.

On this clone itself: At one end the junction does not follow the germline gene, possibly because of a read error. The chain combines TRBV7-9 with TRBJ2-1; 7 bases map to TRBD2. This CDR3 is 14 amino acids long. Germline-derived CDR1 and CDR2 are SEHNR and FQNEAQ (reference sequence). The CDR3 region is CSSSLRGSYNEQFF. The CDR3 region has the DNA TGTTCCAGCAGCTTGCGGGGGTCCTACAATGAGCAGTTCTTC.

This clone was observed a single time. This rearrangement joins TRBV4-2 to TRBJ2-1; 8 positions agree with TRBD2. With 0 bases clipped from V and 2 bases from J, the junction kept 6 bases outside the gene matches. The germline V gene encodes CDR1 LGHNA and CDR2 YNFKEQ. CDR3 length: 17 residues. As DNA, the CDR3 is TGTGCCAGCAGCCAAGAAGCGGGAGTCCCAGCCTACAATGAGCAGTTCTTC. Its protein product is CASSQEAGVPAYNEQFF.

The CDR3 loop is CASSPAGFYNEQFF. The CDR3 nucleotides read TGTGCCAGCAGTCCAGCGGGATTCTACAATGAGCAGTTCTTC. The rearrangement uses TRBV27 and TRBJ2-1; TRBD2 agrees at 7 bases. The length of the CDR3 is 14 residues. V was pared by 5 bases and J by 3 bases, with 4 bases of the junction left unmatched. Germline CDR1 reads MNHEY; CDR2 reads SMNVEV (reference sequence).

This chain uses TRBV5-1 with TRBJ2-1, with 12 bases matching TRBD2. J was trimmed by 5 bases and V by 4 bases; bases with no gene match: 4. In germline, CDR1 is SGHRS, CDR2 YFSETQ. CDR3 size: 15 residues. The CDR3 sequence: CASSLLAGGDNEQFF. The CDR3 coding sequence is TGCGCCAGCAGCCTACTAGCGGGAGGAGACAATGAGCAGTTCTTC. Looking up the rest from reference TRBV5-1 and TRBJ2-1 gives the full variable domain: KAGVTQTPRYLIKTRGQQVTLSCSPISGHRSVSWYQQTPGQGLQFLFEYFSETQRNKGNFPGRFSGRQFSNSRSEMNVSTLELGDSALYLCASSLLAGGDNEQFFGPGTRLTVL.

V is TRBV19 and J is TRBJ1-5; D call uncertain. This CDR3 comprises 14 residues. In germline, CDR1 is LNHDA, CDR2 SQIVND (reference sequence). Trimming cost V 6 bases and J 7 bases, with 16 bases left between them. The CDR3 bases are TGTGCCAGTAGAGGAGAGCCGGGTCTGCAGCCCCAGCATTTT. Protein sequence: CASRGEPGLQPQHF.

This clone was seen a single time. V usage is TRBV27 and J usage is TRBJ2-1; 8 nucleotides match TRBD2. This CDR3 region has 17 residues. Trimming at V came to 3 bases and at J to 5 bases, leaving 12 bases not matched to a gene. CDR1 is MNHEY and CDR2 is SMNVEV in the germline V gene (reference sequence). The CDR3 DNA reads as TGTGCCAGCAGTTTTAGCCTAAGCGGGAGATTCCACAATGAGCAGTTCTTC. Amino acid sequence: CASSFSLSGRFHNEQFF.

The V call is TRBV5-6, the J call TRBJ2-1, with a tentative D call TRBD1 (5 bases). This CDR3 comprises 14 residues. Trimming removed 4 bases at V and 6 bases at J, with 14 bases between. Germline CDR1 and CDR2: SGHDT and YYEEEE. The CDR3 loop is CASSLRTQGNEQFF. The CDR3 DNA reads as TGTGCCAGCAGCCTACGGACCCAGGGCAATGAGCAGTTCTTC.

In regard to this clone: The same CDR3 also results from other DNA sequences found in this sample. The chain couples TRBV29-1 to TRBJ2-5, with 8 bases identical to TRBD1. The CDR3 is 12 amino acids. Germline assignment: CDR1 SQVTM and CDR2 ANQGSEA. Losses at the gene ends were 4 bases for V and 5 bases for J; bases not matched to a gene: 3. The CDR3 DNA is TGCAGCGTTGTGACAGGGGAGGAGACCCAGTACTTC. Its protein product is CSVVTGEETQYF.

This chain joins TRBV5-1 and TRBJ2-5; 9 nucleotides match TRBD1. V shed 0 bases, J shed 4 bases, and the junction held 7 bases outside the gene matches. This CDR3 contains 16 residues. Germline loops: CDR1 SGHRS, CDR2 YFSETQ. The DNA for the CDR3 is TGCGCCAGCAGCTTGGGGACAGGGGTGGCCGGAGAGACCCAGTACTTC. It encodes CASSLGTGVAGETQYF.

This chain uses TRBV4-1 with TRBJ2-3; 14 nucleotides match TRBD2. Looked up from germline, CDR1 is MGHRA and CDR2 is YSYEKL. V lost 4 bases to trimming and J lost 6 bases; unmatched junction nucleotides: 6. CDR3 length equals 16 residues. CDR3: CASSLGTSGRGDTQYF. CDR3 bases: TGCGCCAGCAGCCTTGGGACTAGCGGGAGAGGCGATACGCAGTATTTT.

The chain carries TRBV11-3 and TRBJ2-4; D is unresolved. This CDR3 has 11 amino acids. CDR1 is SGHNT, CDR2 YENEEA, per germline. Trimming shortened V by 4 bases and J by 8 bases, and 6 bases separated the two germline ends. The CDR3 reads CASSSEDIQYF. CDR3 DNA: TGTGCCAGCAGCTCTGAGGACATTCAGTACTTC.

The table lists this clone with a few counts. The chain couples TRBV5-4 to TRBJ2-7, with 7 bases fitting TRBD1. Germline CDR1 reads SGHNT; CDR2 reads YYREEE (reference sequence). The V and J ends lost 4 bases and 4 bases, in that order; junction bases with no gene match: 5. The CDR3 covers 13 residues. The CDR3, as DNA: TGTGCCAGCAGCATGGGACAGCAATACGAGCAGTACTTC. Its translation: CASSMGQQYEQYF.

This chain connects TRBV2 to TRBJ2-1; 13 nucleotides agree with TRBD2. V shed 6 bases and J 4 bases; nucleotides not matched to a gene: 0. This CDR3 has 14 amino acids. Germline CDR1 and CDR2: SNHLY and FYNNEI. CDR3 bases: TGTGCCAGCAGGGGACTAGCGGGGTACAATGAGCAGTTCTTC. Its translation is CASRGLAGYNEQFF. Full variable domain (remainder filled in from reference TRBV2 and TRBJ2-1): EPEVTQTPSHQVTQMGQEVILRCVPISNHLYFYWYRQILGQKVEFLVSFYNNEISEKSEIFDDQFSVERPDGSNFTLKIRSTKLEDSAMYFCASRGLAGYNEQFFGPGTRLTVL.

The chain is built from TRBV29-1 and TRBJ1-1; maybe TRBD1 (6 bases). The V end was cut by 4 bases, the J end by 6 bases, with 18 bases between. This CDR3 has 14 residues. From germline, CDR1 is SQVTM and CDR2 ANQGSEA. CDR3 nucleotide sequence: TGCAGCGTTGTATGGGAGGGGGTGGAAGCTGAAGCTTTCTTT. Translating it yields CSVVWEGVEAEAFF.

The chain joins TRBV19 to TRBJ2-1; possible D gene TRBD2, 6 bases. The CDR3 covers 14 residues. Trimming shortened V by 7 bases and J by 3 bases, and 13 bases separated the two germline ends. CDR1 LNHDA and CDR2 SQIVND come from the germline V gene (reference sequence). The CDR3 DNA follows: TGTGCCAGTAAAGGGACTCCCGACTACAATGAGCAGTTCTTC. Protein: CASKGTPDYNEQFF.

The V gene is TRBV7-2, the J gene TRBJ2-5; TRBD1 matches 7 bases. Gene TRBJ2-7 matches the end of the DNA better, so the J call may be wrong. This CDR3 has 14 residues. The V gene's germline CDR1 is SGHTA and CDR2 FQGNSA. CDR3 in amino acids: CASSASGQYYEQYF. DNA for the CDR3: TGTGCCAGCAGCGCCTCGGGACAGTATTACGAGCAGTACTTC.

The CDR3 sequence: CASSREAISSYNEQFF. The CDR3 bases are TGCGCCAGCAGCCGGGAGGCTATAAGCTCCTACAATGAGCAGTTCTTC. The chain couples TRBV4-1 to TRBJ2-1, with D possibly matching TRBD2 (6 bases). Per the germline V gene, CDR1 is MGHRA and CDR2 is YSYEKL. The CDR3 runs 16 residues. V was trimmed by 4 bases and J by 0 bases, leaving 13 bases between them.

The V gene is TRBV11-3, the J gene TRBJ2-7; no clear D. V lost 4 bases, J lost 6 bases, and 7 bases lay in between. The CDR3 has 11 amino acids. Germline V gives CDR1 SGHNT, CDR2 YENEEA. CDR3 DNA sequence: TGTGCCAGCAGCTATAGTGGCGAGCAGTACTTC. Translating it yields CASSYSGEQYF.

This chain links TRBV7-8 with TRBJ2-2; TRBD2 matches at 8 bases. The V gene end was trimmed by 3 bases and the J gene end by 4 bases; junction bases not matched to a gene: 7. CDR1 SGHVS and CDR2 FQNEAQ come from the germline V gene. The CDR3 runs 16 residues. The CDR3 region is CASSFFGRAATGELFF. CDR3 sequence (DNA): TGTGCCAGCAGCTTCTTCGGGAGGGCCGCCACCGGGGAGCTGTTTTTT.

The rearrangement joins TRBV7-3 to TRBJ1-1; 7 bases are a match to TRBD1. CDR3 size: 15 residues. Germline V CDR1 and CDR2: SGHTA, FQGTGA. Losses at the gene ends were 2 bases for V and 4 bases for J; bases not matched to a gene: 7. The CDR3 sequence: CASSLGPGQITEAFF. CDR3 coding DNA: TGTGCCAGCAGCTTAGGCCCGGGACAGATCACTGAAGCTTTCTTT.

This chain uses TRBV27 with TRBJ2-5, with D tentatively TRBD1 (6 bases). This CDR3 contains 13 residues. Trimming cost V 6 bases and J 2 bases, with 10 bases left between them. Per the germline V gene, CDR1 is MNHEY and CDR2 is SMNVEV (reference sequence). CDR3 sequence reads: CASRRQVQETQYF. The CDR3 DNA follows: TGTGCCAGCAGGCGACAGGTTCAAGAGACCCAGTACTTC.

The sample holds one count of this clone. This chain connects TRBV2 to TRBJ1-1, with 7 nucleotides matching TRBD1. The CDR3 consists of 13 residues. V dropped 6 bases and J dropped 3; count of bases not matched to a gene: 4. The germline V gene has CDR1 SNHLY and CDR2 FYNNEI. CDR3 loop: CASRTGYDTEAFF. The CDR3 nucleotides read TGTGCCAGCAGGACAGGGTATGACACTGAAGCTTTCTTT.

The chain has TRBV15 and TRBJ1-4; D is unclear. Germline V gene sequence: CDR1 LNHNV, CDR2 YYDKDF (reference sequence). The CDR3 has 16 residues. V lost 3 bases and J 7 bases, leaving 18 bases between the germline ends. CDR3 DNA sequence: TGTGCCACCAGCAGGTCGGGAGCGGAGTCGGGTGAAAAACTGTTTTTT. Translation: CATSRSGAESGEKLFF.

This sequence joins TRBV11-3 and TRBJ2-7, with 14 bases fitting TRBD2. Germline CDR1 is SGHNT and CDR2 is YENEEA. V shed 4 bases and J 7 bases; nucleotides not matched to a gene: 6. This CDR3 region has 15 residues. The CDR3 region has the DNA TGTGCCAGCAGCTCACGACTAGCGGGAGGGGGGGAGCAGTACTTC. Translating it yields CASSSRLAGGGEQYF.